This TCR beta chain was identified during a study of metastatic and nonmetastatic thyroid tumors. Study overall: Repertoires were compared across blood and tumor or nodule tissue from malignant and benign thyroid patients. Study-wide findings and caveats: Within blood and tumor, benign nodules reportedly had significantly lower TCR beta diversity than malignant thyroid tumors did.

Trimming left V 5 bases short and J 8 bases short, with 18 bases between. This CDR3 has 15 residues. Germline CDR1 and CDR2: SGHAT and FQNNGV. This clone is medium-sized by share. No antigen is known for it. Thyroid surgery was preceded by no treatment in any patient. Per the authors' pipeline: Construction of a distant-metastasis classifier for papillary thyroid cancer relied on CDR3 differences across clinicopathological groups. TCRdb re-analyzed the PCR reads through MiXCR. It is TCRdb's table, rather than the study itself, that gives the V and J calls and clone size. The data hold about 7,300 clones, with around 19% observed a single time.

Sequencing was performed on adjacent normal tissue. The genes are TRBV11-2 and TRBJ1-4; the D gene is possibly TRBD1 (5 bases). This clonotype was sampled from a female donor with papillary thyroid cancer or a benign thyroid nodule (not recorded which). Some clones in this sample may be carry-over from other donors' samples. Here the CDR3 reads CASSKQVQVREKLFF. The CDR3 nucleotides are TGTGCCAGCAGCAAACAGGTTCAGGTTCGCGAAAAACTGTTTTTT.